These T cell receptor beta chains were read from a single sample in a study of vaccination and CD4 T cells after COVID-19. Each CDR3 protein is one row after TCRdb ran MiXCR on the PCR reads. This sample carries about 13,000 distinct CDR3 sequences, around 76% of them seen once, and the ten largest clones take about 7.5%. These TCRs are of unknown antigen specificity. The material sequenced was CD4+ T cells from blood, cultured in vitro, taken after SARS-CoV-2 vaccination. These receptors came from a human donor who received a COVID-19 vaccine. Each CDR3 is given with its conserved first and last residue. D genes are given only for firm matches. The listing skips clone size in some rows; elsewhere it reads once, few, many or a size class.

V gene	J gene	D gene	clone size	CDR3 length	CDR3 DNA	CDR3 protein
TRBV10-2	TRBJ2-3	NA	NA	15	TGCGCCAGCAGTGAGCGCGGGGGCTTTATAGATACGCAGTATTTT	CASSERGGFIDTQYF
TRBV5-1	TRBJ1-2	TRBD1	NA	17	TGCGCCAGCAGCCCCGGAGTCTCAGGGGGGGAGAGCTATGGCTACACCTTC	CASSPGVSGGESYGYTF
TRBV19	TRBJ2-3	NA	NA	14	TGTGCCAGTAGTATCAAGGCTGGCACAGATACGCAGTATTTT	CASSIKAGTDTQYF
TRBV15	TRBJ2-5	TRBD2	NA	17	TGTGCCACCAGCAGGACTAGCGGGGGGGTAAAAGGAGAGACCCAGTACTTC	CATSRTSGGVKGETQYF
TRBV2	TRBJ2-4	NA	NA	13	TGTGCCAGCAGTGTCACAGGGAAAAACATTCAGTACTTC	CASSVTGKNIQYF
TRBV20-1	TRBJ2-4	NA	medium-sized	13	TGCAGTGCCGCTGAAGGACTAAAAAACATTCAGTACTTC	CSAAEGLKNIQYF
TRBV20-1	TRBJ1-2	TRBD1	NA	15	TGCAGTGCTAGAAACTACCTACAGGGGCGTAATGGCTACACCTTC	CSARNYLQGRNGYTF
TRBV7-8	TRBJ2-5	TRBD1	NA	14	TGTGCCAGCAGCTGGGACAGGGGAGCGGAGACCCAGTACTTC	CASSWDRGAETQYF
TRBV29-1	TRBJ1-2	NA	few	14	TGCAGCGTTGCCGCACAGGGAGGATCTAGCGGCTACACCTTC	CSVAAQGGSSGYTF
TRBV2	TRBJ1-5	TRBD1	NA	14	TGTGCCAGCAGTGACTCGACAGGGAATCAGCCCCAGCATTTT	CASSDSTGNQPQHF
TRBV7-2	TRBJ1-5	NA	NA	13	TGTGCCAGCAGCGGGGGACCCCATCAGCCCCAGCATTTT	CASSGGPHQPQHF